Shown below are 16 T cell receptor beta chains from a single sample sequenced in a study of T cells expressing NK-cell markers. TCRdb derives one entry per CDR3 protein from the 5' RACE reads, leaving out DNA. This sample contains 250,000 to 300,000 distinct CDR3 sequences. Material for sequencing was blood T cells: a sorted CD56 or NKG2C T cell subset, CD4+ or CD8+ T cells, or bulk PBMC T cells (not recorded which). These receptor sequences come from a man aged 18 to 35 in good health.

J is TRBJ2-1 and V is TRBV20-1; there is no DNA to check the TCRdb D call of TRBD1. Germline assignment: CDR1 DFQATT and CDR2 SNEGSKA (reference sequence). The CDR3 sequence is 15 residues long. The CDR3 reads CSASGGWRHHNEQFF.

V is TRBV12-3 or TRBV12-4 and J is TRBJ2-3; the TRBD2 assignment by TCRdb is unverifiable without DNA. The CDR3 spans 17 residues. The CDR3 region is CASSLSGRVTSTDTQYF.

This chain connects TRBV5-1 to TRBJ1-4; absent DNA, TCRdb's TRBD1 call cannot be checked. The germline gives CDR1 SGHRS, CDR2 YFSETQ. The CDR3 totals 16 residues. The CDR3 loop is CASSFLGMATNEKLFF.

The chain employs TRBV7-8 and TRBJ1-2. This CDR3 is 16 amino acids long. CDR1 and CDR2 (germline): SGHVS, FQNEAQ. The CDR3 loop is CASSLVRFSSDLGYTF.

V usage is TRBV10-3 and J usage is TRBJ2-2; TCRdb picks TRBD1, but there is no DNA to check that call. Germline lookup yields CDR1 ENHRY and CDR2 SYGVKD. This CDR3 spans 14 amino acids. The CDR3 loop reads CAISGLTQNRELFF.

The gene calls are TRBV7-2 and TRBJ2-1. The V gene's germline CDR1 is SGHTA and CDR2 FQGNSA. This CDR3 has 15 amino acids. The CDR3 loop reads CASSLAEPIRNEQFF.

The J gene is TRBJ2-2, the V gene TRBV30; TCRdb designates TRBD2, a call that cannot be tested without DNA. Germline V gives CDR1 GTSNPN, CDR2 SVGIG (reference sequence). CDR3 size: 17 residues. Here the CDR3 reads CAWSLPEGAGGLGELFF.

The gene calls are TRBV7-6 and TRBJ2-2; the TCRdb D gene call, TRBD1, has no DNA to confirm it. Germline CDR1 is SGHVS and CDR2 is FNYEAQ. The CDR3 consists of 14 residues. This CDR3 is CASSQSGARGELFF.

The chain carries TRBV6-2 or TRBV6-3 and TRBJ2-7. There are 14 residues in the CDR3. CDR1 is MNHEY and CDR2 is SVGEGT in the germline V gene. The CDR3 region is CASRSDSNRNEQYF.

The chain couples TRBV9 to TRBJ1-1. The CDR3 spans 14 residues. The germline CDR1 and CDR2 sequences are SGDLS and YYNGEE. The CDR3: CASSVVGQATEAFF.

The rearrangement joins TRBV10-3 to TRBJ2-2; the TCRdb D gene call, TRBD2, has no DNA to confirm it. The CDR3 has 19 residues. The germline gives CDR1 ENHRY, CDR2 SYGVKD. CDR3 loop: CAISGSPGLAGGNTGELFF.

The V and J genes are TRBV12-3 or TRBV12-4 and TRBJ2-1; TCRdb gives TRBD1 as the D gene, but with no DNA this cannot be confirmed. The CDR3 extends over 14 amino acids. This CDR3 reads CASSGGSSYNEQFF.

The genes are TRBV7-3 and TRBJ2-2; TCRdb picks TRBD2, but there is no DNA to check that call. This CDR3 spans 19 amino acids. Germline V CDR1 and CDR2: SGHTA, FQGTGA. The CDR3 reads CASSLTGTSGRAGTGELFF.

This sequence joins TRBV30 and TRBJ2-1; absent DNA, TCRdb's TRBD2 call cannot be checked. There are 15 residues in the CDR3. From germline, CDR1 is GTSNPN and CDR2 SVGIG (reference sequence). CDR3 region: CAWSFQAGMRDEQFF.

The CDR3 here is CASSPRGIFPDTQYF. The chain employs TRBV7-9 and TRBJ2-3; TCRdb gives TRBD1 as the D gene, but with no DNA this cannot be confirmed. This CDR3 is 15 amino acids long. CDR1 is SEHNR, CDR2 FQNEAQ, per germline (reference sequence).

V and J are TRBV7-9 and TRBJ2-5; there is no DNA to check the TCRdb D call of TRBD1. The CDR3 length is 15 residues. The germline CDR1 and CDR2 sequences are SEHNR and FQNEAQ (reference sequence). CDR3 sequence: CASRAKGQGRETQYF.